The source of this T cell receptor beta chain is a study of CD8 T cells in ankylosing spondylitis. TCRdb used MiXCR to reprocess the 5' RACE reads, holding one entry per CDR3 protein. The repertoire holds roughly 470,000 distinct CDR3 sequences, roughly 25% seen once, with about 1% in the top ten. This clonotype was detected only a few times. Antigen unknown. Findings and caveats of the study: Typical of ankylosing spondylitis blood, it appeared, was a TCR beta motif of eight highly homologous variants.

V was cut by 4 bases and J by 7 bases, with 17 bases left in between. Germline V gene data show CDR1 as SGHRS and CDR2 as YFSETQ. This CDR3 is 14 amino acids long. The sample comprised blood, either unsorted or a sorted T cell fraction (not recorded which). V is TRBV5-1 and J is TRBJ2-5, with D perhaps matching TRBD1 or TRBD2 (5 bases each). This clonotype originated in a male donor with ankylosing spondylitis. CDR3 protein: CASSPGTSVGTQYF. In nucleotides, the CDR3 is TGCGCCAGCAGCCCTGGGACGTCGGTCGGGACCCAGTACTTC.